Presented here are 4 T cell receptor beta chains from one specimen sequenced in a study of blood T cell repertoires in COVID-19 (dated by TCRdb to 2019 to 2021). Libraries came from the immunoSEQ multiplex PCR assay. TCRdb carries this immuneACCESS record with in-frame sequences only. Its versions omit some clonotypes, under half of them owing to an unresolved V gene in the studies checked, with the rest unexplained. For this sample the table gives tens of thousands of clones, of which 82% were detected only once. Around 20% of the sample belongs to the ten largest clones. Input material: peripheral blood. These receptors were obtained from a human donor in a cohort sampled during active COVID-19.

This chain uses TRBV11-2 with TRBJ2-3, with 9 bases identical to TRBD1. The trim removed 0 bases at V and 2 bases at J, leaving 3 bases unmatched. CDR1 is SGHAT and CDR2 is FQNNGV in the germline V gene. This CDR3 spans 16 amino acids. The CDR3 is CASSLEDRGFTDTQYF. CDR3 bases: TGTGCCAGCAGCTTAGAGGACAGGGGCTTCACAGATACGCAGTATTTT. Based on the CDR3 plus reference TRBV11-2 and TRBJ2-3, the full variable domain is EAGVAQSPRYKIIEKRQSVAFWCNPISGHATLYWYQQILGQGPKLLIQFQNNGVVDDSQLPKDRFSAERLKGVDSTLKIQPAKLEDSAVYLCASSLEDRGFTDTQYFGPGTRLTVL.

The chain is built from TRBV2 and TRBJ1-1, with D unclear. This CDR3 has 12 residues. Germline V gene lookup returns CDR1 SNHLY and CDR2 FYNNEI. With 8 bases removed from V and 3 bases from J, the gap between germline ends came to 10 bases. The CDR3 here is CASEGGYTEAFF. CDR3 nucleotide sequence: TGTGCCAGCGAGGGCGGGTACACTGAAGCTTTCTTT.

This clone was observed a handful of times. The chain uses TRBV7-6 and TRBJ1-4; 7 bases agree with TRBD1. This CDR3 has 19 amino acids. The V gene's germline CDR1 is SGHVS and CDR2 FNYEAQ. V shed 7 bases and J 0 bases; nucleotides not matched to a gene: 17. The CDR3, as DNA: TGTGCCAGCACCGCCTCGGACGGTAGGGGGCTTGCAACTAATGAAAAACTGTTTTTT. Protein product: CASTASDGRGLATNEKLFF. Complete variable domain (other parts from reference TRBV7-6 and TRBJ1-4): GAGVSQSPRYKVTKRGQDVALRCDPISGHVSLYWYRQALGQGPEFLTYFNYEAQQDKSGLPNDRFSAERPEGSISTLTIQRTEQRDSAMYRCASTASDGRGLATNEKLFFGSGTQLSVL.

Comment on this clone: One end of the junction varies from germline; a read error may be responsible. The chain combines TRBV7-7 with TRBJ2-7, with TRBD1 as a possible D gene (6 bases). Germline assignment: CDR1 SSHAT and CDR2 FNYEAQ (reference sequence). This CDR3 has 16 amino acids. This CDR3 reads CASSLATGPDSYEQYF. CDR3 coding DNA: TGTGCTAGCAGCTTAGCCACAGGGCCAGATTCCTACGAGCAGTACTTC.